The present T cell receptor beta chain was sequenced within a study of shared clonotypes between healthy human individuals. Trimming shortened V by 1 base and J by 1 base, and 11 bases separated the two germline ends. The CDR3 loop spans 16 amino acids. Germline V gene data show CDR1 as SGHDT and CDR2 as YYEEEE. The authors ran the assay at deep level. Assay used: immunoSEQ multiplex PCR; TCRdb lists only in-frame clones, some missing. Of over a million clones in the sample, over 95% were seen once. This receptor was taken from a man aged 25-45 years in good health. This chain connects TRBV5-6 to TRBJ2-2; D gene unclear. The sample comprised naive CD4+ T cells sorted from blood. The subset was: CD45RA+ positively selected. The chain's CDR3 is CASSLLVVKNTGELFF. CDR3 nucleotide sequence: TGTGCCAGCAGCTTGCTGGTCGTCAAGAACACCGGGGAGCTGTTTTTT.